This record concerns one T cell receptor beta chain sequence. CDR1 and CDR2 (germline): SNHLY, FYNNEI. This CDR3 comprises 15 residues. Trimming removed 7 bases from V and 4 bases from J; junction bases left unmatched: 8. This specimen comes from a study of blood T cell repertoires in COVID-19. Looking at the study overall: From T cells, B-cell-depleted T cells, or PBMCs came the material, which was cDNA or gDNA.

Method: immunoSEQ multiplex PCR; TCRdb's copy keeps in-frame clones and lacks some. The sample lists 200,000 to 300,000 clones; approximately 83% were seen once. The specimen was peripheral blood. The source is a woman aged 80 or older with acute or convalescent COVID-19. The chain links TRBV2 to TRBJ1-5, with 9 positions matching TRBD1. The CDR3 loop is CASTTEDRGNQPQHF. The CDR3 nucleotides read TGTGCCAGCACCACAGAGGACAGGGGAAATCAGCCCCAGCATTTT. Full variable domain (missing parts from reference TRBV2 and TRBJ1-5): EPEVTQTPSHQVTQMGQEVILRCVPISNHLYFYWYRQILGQKVEFLVSFYNNEISEKSEIFDDQFSVERPDGSNFTLKIRSTKLEDSAMYFCASTTEDRGNQPQHFGDGTRLSIL.